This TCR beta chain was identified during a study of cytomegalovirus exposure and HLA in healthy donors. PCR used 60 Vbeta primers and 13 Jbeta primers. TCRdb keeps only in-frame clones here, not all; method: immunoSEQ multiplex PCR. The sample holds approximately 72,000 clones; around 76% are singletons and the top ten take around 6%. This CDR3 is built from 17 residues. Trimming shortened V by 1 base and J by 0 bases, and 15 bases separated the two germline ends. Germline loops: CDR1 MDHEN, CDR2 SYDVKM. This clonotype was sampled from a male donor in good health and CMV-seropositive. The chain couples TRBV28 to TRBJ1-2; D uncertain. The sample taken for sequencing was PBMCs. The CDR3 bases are TGTGCCAGCAGTTTATTTGGCAGATACAGTTCTAACTATGGCTACACCTTC. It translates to CASSLFGRYSSNYGYTF.